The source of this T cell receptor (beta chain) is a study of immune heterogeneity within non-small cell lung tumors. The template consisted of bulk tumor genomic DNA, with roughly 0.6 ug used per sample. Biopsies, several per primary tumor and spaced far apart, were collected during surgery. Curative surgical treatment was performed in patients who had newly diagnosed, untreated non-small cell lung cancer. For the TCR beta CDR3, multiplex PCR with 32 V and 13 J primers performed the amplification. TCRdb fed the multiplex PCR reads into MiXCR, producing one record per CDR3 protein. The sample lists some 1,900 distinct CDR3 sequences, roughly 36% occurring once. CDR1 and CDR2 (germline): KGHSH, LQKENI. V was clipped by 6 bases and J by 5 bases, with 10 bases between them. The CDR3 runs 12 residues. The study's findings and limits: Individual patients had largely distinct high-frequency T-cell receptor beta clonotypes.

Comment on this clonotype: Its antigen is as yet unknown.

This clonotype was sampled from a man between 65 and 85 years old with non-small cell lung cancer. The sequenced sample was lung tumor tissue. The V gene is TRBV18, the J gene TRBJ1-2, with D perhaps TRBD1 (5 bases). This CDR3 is CASSSGDYGYTF. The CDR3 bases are TGTGCCAGCTCCTCGGGGGATTATGGCTACACCTTC.